This T cell receptor beta chain was identified during a study of response to subunit inactivated influenza vaccine. Trimming cost V 4 bases and J 4 bases; bases outside gene matches: 8. The V gene's germline CDR1 is ENHRY and CDR2 SYGVKD. The CDR3 loop spans 15 amino acids. TCRdb itself ran the RT-PCR reads through MiXCR, one entry per CDR3 protein. Counted here are about 540,000 distinct CDR3 sequences, about 15% occurring once; the ten biggest clones make up over 8.5%. The receptor was derived from a man aged 45 to 65 who received an inactivated influenza vaccine. The sample in question was PBMCs from blood, obtained approximately 13 days after vaccination. The rearrangement joins TRBV10-3 to TRBJ2-7; 9 bases are a match to TRBD1. In DNA, the CDR3 is TGTGCCATCAGTGGATTTGACAGGGGGATGTACGAGCAGTACTTC. Translating gives CAISGFDRGMYEQYF.